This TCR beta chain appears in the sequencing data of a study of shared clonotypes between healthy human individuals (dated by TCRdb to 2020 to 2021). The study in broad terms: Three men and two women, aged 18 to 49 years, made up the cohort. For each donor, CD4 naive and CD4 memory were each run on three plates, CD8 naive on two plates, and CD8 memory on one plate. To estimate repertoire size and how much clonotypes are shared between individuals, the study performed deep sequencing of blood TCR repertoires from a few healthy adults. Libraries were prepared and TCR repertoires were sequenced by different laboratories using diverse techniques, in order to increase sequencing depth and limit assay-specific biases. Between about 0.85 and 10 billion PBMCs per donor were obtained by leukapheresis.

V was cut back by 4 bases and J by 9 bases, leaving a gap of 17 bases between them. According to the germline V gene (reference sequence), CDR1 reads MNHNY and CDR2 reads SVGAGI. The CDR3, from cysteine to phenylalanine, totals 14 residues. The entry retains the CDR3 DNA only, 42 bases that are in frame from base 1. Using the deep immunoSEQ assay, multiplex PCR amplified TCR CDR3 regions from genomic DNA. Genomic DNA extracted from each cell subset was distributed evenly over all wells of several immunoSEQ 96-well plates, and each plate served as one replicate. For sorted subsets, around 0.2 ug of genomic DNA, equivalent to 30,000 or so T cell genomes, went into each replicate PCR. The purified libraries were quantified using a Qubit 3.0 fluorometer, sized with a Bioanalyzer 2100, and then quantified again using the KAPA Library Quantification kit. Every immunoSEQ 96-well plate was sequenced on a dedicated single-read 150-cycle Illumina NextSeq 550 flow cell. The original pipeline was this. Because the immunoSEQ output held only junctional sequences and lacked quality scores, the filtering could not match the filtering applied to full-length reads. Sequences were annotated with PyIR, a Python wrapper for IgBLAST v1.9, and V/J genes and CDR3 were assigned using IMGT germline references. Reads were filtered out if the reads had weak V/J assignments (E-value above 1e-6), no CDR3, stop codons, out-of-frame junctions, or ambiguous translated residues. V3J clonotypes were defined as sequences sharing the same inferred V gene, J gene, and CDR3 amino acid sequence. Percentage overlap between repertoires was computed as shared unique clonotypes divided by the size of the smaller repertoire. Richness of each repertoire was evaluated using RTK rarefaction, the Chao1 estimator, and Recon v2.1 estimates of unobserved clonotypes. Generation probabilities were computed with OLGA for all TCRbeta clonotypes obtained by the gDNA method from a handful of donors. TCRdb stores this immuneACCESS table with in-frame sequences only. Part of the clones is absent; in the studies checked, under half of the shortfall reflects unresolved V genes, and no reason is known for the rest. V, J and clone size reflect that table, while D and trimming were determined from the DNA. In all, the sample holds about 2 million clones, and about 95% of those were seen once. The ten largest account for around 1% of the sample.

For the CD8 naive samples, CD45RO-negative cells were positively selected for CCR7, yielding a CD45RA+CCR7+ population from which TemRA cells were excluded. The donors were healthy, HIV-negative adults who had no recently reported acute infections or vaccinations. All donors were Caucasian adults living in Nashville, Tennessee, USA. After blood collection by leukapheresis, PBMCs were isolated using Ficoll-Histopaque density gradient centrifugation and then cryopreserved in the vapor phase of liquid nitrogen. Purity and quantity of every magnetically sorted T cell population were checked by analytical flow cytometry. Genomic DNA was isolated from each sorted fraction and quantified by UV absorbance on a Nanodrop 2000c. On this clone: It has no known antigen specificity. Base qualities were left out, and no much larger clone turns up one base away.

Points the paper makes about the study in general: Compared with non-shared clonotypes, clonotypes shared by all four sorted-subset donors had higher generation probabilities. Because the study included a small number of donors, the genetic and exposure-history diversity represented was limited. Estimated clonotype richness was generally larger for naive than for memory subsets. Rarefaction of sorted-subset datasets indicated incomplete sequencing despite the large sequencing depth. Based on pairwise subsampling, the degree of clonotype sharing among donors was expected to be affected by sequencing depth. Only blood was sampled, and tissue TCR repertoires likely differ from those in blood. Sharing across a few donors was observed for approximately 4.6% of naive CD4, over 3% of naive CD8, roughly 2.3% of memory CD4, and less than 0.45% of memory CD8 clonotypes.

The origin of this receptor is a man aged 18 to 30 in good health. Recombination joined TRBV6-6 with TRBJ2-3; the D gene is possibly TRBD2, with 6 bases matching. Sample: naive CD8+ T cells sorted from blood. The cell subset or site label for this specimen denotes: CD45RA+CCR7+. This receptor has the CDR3 CASSWGVSSGTQYF. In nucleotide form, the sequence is TGTGCCAGCAGTTGGGGGGTTAGCTCGGGCACGCAGTATTTT.